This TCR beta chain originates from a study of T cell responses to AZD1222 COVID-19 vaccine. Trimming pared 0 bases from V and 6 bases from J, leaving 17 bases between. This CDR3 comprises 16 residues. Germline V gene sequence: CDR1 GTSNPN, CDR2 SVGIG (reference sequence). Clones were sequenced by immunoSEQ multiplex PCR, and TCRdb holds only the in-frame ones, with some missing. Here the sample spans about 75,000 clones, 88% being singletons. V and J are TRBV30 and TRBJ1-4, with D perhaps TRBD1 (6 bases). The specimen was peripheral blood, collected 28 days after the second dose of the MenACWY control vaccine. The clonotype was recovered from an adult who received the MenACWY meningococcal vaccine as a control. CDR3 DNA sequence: TGTGCCTGGAGTGTCGGGCAGGGGTCAAGGGATGAAAAACTGTTTTTT. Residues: CAWSVGQGSRDEKLFF. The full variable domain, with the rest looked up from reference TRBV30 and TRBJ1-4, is SQTIHQWPATLVQPVGSPLSLECTVEGTSNPNLYWYRQAAGRGLQLLFYSVGIGQISSEVPQNLSASRPQDRQFILSSKKLLLSDSGFYLCAWSVGQGSRDEKLFFGSGTQLSVL.